This T cell receptor beta chain was profiled in a study of cytomegalovirus exposure and HLA in healthy donors. Whole-study findings and limits: At a 0.05 false discovery rate, a later analysis found 15,000 to 20,000 TCR beta sequences to be associated with HLA alleles. There were some public TCRs occurring in many donors, but most TCR sequences were rare.

The PCR employed 60 Vbeta primers together with 13 Jbeta primers. Assay: immunoSEQ multiplex PCR; the TCRdb copy retains only in-frame clones and omits some. The sample includes 150,000 to 200,000 clones, approximately 81% seen only once; the top ten take 0.35% to 0.45%. CDR3 length: 12 amino acids. Per germline, CDR1 MNHNS and CDR2 SASEGT. V was pared by 7 bases and J by 2 bases, with 8 bases between. Notes on this clone: Antigen: not known.

The sequenced material came from PBMCs. V usage is TRBV6-1 and J usage is TRBJ2-5; the D gene is possibly TRBD1 (5 bases). This TCR was sampled from a boy between 2 and 10 years old in good health and CMV-seronegative. CDR3 residues: CASNRQQETQYF. Here the CDR3 DNA reads TGTGCCAGCAACCGACAGCAAGAGACCCAGTACTTC.